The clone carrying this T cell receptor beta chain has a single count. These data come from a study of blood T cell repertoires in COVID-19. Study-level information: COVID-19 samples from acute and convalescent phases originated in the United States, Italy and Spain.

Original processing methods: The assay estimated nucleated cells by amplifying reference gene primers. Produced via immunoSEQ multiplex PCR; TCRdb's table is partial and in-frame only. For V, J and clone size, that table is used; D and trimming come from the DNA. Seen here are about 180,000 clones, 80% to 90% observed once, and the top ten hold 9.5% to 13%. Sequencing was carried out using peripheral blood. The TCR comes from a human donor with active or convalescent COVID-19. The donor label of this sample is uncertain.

The chain's CDR3 is CASSLQGDGYTF. In DNA form, the CDR3 reads TGCGCCAGCAGCTTACAGGGAGATGGCTACACCTTC. J is TRBJ1-2 and V is TRBV5-1; weak D call: TRBD1 (6 bases). Trimming left V 2 bases short and J 6 bases short, with 8 bases between. The germline V gene encodes CDR1 SGHRS and CDR2 YFSETQ. The CDR3 has 12 amino acids.